This is a list of T cell receptor beta chains from one sample in a study of blood T cell repertoires in COVID-19. This table comes from immunoSEQ multiplex PCR, and its TCRdb copy is limited to in-frame clones, with some not included. The sample gives around 290,000 clones, 86% of which show up once; less than 3% is in the top ten. Source material: PBMCs or T cells enriched from blood (not recorded which). These receptor sequences come from a woman aged 18-29 years who had recovered from COVID-19. Both conserved end residues are part of each CDR3. Clone size, where shown, is once, few, many, or a class for clones that have expanded.

v_gene	j_gene	abundance	CDR3aa
TRBV27	TRBJ2-7	.	CASSLGLAGIYEQYF
TRBV7-9	TRBJ1-2	.	CASSSGIQYSYGYTF
TRBV5-1	TRBJ1-2	.	CASSSSERPSFYGYTF
TRBV6-2/TRBV6-3	TRBJ2-1	.	CASSYPRLAGHNEQFF
TRBV29-1	TRBJ2-3	.	CSVAAEVAGGRGDTQYF
TRBV3-1/TRBV3-2	TRBJ1-2	once	CASSQVGTGTYGYTF
TRBV4-3	TRBJ2-1	.	CASSPVGTSGYNEQFF
TRBV5-1	TRBJ1-3	.	CASSLPRPGAGNTIYF
TRBV5-4	TRBJ2-2	.	CASGYPGQTGELFF
TRBV28	TRBJ2-7	.	CASSPPDRGIAYEQYF
TRBV6-5	TRBJ1-1	.	CASTRQPGGSEAFF
TRBV7-9	TRBJ1-2	.	CASSFRHIDGYTF
TRBV6-5	TRBJ1-1	.	CAISRGPDTEAFF
TRBV6-2/TRBV6-3	TRBJ2-7	.	CASSSPGPRFLAYEQYF
TRBV11-3	TRBJ1-1	.	CASSLVQGWNTEAFF
TRBV5-1	TRBJ1-1	.	CASSSDRGVGTEAFF
TRBV30	TRBJ1-5	.	CAWSSPTGEEQPQHF
TRBV6-1	TRBJ1-5	.	CASSTQGTQPQHF
TRBV19	TRBJ1-1	.	CASSFRDRGPGEAFF
TRBV7-2	TRBJ2-5	.	CASSLVAGEVQETQYF
TRBV5-6	TRBJ2-3	.	CASILGSADTQYF
TRBV18	TRBJ1-2	.	CASSVPTVPRYGYTF
TRBV5-1	TRBJ2-5	.	CASSSESQETQYF
TRBV3-1/TRBV3-2	TRBJ2-3	once	CASSHRGGDTQYF
TRBV28	TRBJ1-2	.	CASSSSGPYNYGYTF
TRBV6-5	TRBJ1-5	.	CASSMGHGGSQPQHF